The entry below describes one TCR beta chain. The data stem from a study of T cell responses to AZD1222 COVID-19 vaccine. This CDR3 region has 15 residues. V lost 8 bases, J lost 0 bases, and 14 bases lay in between. CDR1 is SNHLY and CDR2 is FYNNEI in the germline V gene. Profiling relied on immunoSEQ multiplex PCR, and the TCRdb table lists in-frame clones only, not all of them. The repertoire includes about 84,000 clones, just over 85% of them detected once, and about 6% sits in the top ten. This clonotype originated in an adult who received the AZD1222 COVID-19 vaccine. The V gene is TRBV2, the J gene TRBJ1-5, with D unclear. Sequenced here: peripheral blood, sampled 28 days after the second AZD1222 dose. CDR3 nucleotides: TGTGCCAGCCGCTCGGAGGGTACTAGCAATCAGCCCCAGCATTTT. It codes for CASRSEGTSNQPQHF.